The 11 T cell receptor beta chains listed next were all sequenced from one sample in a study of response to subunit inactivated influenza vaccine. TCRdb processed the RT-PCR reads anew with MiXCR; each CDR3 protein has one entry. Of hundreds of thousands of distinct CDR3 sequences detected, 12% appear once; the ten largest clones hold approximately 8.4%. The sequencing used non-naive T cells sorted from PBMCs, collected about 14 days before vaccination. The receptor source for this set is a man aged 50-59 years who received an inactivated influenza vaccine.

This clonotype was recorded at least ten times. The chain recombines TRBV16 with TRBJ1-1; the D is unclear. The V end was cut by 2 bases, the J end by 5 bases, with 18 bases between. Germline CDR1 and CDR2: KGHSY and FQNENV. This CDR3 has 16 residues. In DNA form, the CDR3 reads TGTGCCAGCAGCCAAGCCCGACCTAAAGCCGGGACTGAAGCTTTCTTT. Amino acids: CASSQARPKAGTEAFF.

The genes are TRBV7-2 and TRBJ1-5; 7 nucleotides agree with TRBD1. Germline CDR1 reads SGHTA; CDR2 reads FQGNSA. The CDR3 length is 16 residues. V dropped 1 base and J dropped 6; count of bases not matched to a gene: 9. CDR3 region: CASSLEKGGAGQPQHF. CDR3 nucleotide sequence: TGTGCCAGCAGCTTAGAGAAAGGGGGCGCGGGTCAGCCCCAGCATTTT.

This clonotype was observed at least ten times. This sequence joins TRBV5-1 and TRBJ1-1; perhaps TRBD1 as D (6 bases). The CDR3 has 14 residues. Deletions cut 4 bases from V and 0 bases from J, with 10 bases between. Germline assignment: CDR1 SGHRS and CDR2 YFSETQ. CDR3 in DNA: TGCGCCAGCAGCAAACAGGGCATGAACACTGAAGCTTTCTTT. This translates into CASSKQGMNTEAFF. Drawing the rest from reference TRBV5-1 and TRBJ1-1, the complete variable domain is KAGVTQTPRYLIKTRGQQVTLSCSPISGHRSVSWYQQTPGQGLQFLFEYFSETQRNKGNFPGRFSGRQFSNSRSEMNVSTLELGDSALYLCASSKQGMNTEAFFGQGTRLTVV.

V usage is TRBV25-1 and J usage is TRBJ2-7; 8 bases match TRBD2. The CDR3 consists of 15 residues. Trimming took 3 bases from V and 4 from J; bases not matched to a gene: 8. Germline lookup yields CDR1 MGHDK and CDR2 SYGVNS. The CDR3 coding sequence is TGTGCCAGCAGTGATCCGCTAGCGGGCCGGTACGAGCAGTACTTC. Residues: CASSDPLAGRYEQYF.

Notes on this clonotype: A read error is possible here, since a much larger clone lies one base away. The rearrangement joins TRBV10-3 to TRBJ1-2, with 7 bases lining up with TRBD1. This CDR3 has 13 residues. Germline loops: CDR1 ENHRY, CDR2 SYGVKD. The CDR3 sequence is CASTGQDNFGYTF. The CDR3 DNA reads TGTGCCAGCACAGGACAGGACAACTTTGGCTACACCTTC.

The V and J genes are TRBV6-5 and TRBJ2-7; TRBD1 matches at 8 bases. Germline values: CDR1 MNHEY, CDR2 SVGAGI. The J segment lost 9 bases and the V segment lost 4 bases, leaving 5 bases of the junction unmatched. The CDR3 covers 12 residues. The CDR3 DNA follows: TGTGCCAGCAGTTCCCGGACAGGGTTGCAGTACTTC. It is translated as CASSSRTGLQYF.

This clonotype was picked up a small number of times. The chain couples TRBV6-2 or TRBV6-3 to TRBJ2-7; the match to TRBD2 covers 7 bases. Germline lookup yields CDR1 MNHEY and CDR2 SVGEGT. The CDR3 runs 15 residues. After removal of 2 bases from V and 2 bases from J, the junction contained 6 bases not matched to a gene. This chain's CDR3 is CASSYPPGGTYEQYF. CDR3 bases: TGTGCCAGCAGTTACCCACCGGGGGGAACCTACGAGCAGTACTTC.

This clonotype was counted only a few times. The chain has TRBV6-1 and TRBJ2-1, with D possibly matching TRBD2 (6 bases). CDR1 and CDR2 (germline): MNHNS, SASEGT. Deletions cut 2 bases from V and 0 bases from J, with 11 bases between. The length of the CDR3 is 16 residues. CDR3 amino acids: CASSETGSFSYNEQFF. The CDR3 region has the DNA TGTGCCAGCAGTGAAACCGGGAGTTTCTCCTACAATGAGCAGTTCTTC.

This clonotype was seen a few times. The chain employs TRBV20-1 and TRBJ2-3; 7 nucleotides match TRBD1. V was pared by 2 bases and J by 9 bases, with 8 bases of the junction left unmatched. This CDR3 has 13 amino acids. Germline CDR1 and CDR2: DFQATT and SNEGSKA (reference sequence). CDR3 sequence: CSARLQGTRTQYF. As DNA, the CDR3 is TGCAGTGCTAGACTACAGGGGACCAGGACGCAGTATTTT.

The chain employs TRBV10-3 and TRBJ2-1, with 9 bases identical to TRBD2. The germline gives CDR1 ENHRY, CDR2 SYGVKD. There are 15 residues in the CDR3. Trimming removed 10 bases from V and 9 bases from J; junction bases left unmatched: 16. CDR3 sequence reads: CATANFLAGTGEQFF. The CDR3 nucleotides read TGTGCCACCGCCAATTTCCTAGCGGGAACGGGTGAGCAGTTCTTC.

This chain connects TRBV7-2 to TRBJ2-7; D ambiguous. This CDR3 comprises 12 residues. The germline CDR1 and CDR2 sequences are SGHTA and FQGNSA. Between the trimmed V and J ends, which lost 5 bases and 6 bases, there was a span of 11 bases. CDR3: CASSQLGLEQYF. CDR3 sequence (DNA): TGTGCCAGCAGCCAACTCGGGCTCGAGCAGTACTTC.